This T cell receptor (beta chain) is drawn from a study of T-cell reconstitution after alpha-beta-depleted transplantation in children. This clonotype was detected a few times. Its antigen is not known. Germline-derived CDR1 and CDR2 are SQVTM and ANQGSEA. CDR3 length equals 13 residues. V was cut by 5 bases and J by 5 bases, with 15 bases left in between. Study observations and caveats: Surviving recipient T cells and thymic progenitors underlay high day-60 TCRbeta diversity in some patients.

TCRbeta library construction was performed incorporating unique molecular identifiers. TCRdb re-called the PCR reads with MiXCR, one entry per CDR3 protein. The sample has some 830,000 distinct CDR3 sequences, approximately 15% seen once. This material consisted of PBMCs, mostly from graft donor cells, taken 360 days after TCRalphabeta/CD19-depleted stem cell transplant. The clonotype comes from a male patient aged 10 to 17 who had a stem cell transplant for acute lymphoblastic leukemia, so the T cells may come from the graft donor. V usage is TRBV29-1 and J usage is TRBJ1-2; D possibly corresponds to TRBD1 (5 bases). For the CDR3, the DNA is TGCAGCGTTAGGGTGGCAGGGATATATGGCTACACCTTC. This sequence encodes CSVRVAGIYGYTF.